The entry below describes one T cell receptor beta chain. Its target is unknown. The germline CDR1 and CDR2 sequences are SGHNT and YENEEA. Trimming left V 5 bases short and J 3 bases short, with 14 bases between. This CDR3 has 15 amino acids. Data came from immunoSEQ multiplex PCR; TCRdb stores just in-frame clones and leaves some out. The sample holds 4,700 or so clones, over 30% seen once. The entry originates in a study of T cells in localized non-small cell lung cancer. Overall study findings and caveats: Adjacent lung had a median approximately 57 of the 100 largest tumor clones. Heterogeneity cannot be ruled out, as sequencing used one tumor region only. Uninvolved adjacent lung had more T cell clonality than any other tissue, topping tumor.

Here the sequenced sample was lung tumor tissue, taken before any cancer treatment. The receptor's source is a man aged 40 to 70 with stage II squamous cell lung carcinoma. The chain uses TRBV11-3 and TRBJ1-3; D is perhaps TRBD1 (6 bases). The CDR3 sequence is CASSGGAGFGNTIYF. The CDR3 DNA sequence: TGTGCCAGCAGCGGGGGCGCAGGGTTTGGAAACACCATATATTTT.